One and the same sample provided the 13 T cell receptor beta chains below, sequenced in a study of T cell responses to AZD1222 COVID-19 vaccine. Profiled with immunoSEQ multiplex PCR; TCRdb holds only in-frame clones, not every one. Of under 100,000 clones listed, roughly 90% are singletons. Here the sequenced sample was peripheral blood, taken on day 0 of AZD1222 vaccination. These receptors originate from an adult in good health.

The CDR3 here is CASSLGAAYEQYF. For the CDR3, the DNA is TGCGCCAGCAGCTTGGGGGCAGCCTACGAGCAGTACTTC. This sequence joins TRBV5-1 and TRBJ2-7; D remains ambiguous. Germline CDR1 reads SGHRS; CDR2 reads YFSETQ. The V gene lost 0 bases and the J gene lost 2 bases, with 6 bases spanning the gap. This CDR3 contains 13 residues.

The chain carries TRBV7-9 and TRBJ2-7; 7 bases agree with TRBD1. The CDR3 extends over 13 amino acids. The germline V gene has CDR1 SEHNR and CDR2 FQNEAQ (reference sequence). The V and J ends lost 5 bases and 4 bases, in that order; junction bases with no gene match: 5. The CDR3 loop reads CASSPGQNYEQYF. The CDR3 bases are TGTGCCAGCAGCCCGGGACAGAATTACGAGCAGTACTTC.

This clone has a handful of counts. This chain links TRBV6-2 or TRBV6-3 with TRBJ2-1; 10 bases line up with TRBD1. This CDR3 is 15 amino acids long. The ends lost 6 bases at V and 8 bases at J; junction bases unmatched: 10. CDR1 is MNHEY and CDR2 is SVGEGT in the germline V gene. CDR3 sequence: CASSTTGGEGDEQFF. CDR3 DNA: TGTGCCAGCAGCACGACAGGGGGCGAAGGCGATGAGCAGTTCTTC.

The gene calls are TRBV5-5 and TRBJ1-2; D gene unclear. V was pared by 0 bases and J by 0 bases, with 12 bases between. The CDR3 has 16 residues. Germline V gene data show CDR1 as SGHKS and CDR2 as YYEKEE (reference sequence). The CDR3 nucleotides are TGTGCCAGCAGCTTGGTTGGGTCGGTCACTAACTATGGCTACACCTTC. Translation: CASSLVGSVTNYGYTF.

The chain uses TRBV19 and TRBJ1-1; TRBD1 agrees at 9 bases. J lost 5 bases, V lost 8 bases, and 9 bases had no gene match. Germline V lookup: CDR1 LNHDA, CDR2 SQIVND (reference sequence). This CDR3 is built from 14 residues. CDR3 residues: CASHETGGWTEAFF. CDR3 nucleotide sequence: TGTGCCAGTCATGAGACAGGGGGTTGGACTGAAGCTTTCTTT.

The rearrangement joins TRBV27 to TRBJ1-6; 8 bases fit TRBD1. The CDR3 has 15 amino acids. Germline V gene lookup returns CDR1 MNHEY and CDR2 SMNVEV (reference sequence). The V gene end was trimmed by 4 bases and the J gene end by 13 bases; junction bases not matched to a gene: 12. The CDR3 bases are TGTGCCAGCAGTTCCAGGACAGGGATAACTGCCCCCCTCCACTTT. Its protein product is CASSSRTGITAPLHF.

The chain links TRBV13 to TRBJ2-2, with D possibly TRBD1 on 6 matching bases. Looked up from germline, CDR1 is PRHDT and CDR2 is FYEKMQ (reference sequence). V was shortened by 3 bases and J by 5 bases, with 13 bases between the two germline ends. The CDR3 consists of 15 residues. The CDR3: CASSFNRGNTGELFF. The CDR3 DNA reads TGTGCCAGCAGCTTTAATAGGGGGAATACCGGGGAGCTGTTTTTT.

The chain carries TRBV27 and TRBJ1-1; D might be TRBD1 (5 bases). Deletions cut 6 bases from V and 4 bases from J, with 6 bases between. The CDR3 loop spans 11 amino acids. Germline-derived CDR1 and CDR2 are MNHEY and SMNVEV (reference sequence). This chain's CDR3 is CASRGPTEAFF. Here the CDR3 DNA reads TGTGCCAGCAGGGGGCCCACTGAAGCTTTCTTT.

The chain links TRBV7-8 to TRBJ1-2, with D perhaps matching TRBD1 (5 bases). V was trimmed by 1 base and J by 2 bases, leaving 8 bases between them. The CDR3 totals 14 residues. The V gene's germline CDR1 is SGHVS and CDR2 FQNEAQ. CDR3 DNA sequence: TGTGCCAGCAGCTTAGTGGGGGTAAACTATGGCTACACCTTC. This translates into CASSLVGVNYGYTF.

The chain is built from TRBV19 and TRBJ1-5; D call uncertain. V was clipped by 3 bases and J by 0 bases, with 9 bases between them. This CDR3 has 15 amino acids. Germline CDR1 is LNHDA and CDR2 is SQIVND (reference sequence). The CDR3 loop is CASSIWADSNQPQHF. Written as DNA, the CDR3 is TGTGCCAGTAGTATTTGGGCGGATAGCAATCAGCCCCAGCATTTT.

The CDR3 DNA follows: TGTGCCAGTAGTTTCGGGACAGGGAGGAACAATCAGCCCCAGCATTTT. Translation: CASSFGTGRNNQPQHF. V usage is TRBV19 and J usage is TRBJ1-5; 9 positions agree with TRBD1. Germline lookup yields CDR1 LNHDA and CDR2 SQIVND (reference sequence). This CDR3 has 16 amino acids. V lost 5 bases, J lost 3 bases, and 8 bases stayed unmatched.

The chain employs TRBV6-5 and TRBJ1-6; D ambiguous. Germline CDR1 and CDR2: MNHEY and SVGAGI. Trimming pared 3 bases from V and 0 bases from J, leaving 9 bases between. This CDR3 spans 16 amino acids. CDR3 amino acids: CASSYVRSSYNSPLHF. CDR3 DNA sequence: TGTGCCAGCAGTTATGTCAGATCCTCCTATAATTCACCCCTCCACTTT.

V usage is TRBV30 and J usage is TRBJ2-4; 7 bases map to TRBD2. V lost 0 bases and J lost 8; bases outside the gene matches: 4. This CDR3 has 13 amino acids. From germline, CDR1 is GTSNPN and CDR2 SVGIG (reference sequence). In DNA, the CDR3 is TGTGCCTGGAGTGTCGGACTAGGGGACATTCAGTACTTC. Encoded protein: CAWSVGLGDIQYF.